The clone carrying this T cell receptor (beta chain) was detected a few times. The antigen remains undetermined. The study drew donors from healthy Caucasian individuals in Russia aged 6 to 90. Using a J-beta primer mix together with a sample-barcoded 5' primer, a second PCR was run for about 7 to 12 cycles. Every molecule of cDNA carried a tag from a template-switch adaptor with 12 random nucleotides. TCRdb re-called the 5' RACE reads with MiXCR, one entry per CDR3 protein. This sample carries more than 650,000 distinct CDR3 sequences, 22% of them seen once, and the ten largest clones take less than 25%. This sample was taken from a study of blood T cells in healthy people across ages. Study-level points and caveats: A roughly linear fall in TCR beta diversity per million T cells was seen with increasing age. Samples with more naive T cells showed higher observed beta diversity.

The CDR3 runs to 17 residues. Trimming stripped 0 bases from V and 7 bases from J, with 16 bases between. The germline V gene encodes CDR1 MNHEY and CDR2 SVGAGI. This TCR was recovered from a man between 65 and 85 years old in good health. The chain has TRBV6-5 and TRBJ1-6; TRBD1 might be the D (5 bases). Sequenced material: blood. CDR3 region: CASSYSGGQLGNSPLHF. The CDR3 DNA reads TGTGCCAGCAGTTACTCGGGCGGACAACTGGGCAATTCACCCCTCCACTTT.